These 20 T cell receptor beta chains were all obtained from the same sample, sequenced in a study of control samples from healthy donors and cancer patients. Libraries were prepared by immunoSEQ multiplex PCR; TCRdb keeps only in-frame clonotypes and omits some of them. The repertoire has about 410,000 clones, 90% of them found once; the top ten carry around 6.5%. Sequenced sample: PBMCs. The receptor set was obtained from a man aged 35-49 years with head and neck cancer.

The rearrangement joins TRBV5-1 to TRBJ1-4; D might be TRBD1 (5 bases). CDR3 length: 14 residues. Germline CDR1 is SGHRS and CDR2 is YFSETQ. Trimming stripped 5 bases from V and 2 bases from J, with 10 bases between. CDR3 sequence: CASRGLGTNEKLFF. In DNA, the CDR3 is TGCGCCAGCAGGGGGCTGGGGACTAATGAAAAACTGTTTTTT.

V is TRBV6-2 or TRBV6-3 and J is TRBJ2-7; D remains ambiguous. V was trimmed by 4 bases and J by 2 bases, leaving 6 bases between them. The CDR3 spans 12 residues. Germline V gene lookup returns CDR1 MNHEY and CDR2 SVGEGT. The CDR3 spells CASSFSTYEQYF. The CDR3 region has the DNA TGTGCCAGCAGTTTTTCTACCTACGAGCAGTACTTC.

Concerning this clone itself: In the same sample, other DNA sequences code for this CDR3. CDR3 in amino acids: CASSLEGGNQPQHF. The CDR3 DNA follows: TGCGCCAGCAGCTTGGAGGGGGGGAATCAGCCCCAGCATTTT. The rearrangement joins TRBV5-1 to TRBJ1-5; a possible D gene is TRBD1 (6 bases). Trimming removed 0 bases from V and 4 bases from J, with 8 bases in between. This CDR3 region has 14 residues. CDR1 is SGHRS, CDR2 YFSETQ, per germline.

The genes are TRBV19 and TRBJ1-3; TRBD1 might be the D (6 bases). V was clipped by 4 bases and J by 1 base, with 14 bases between them. Germline V gene data show CDR1 as LNHDA and CDR2 as SQIVND (reference sequence). The CDR3 sequence is 16 residues long. The CDR3 sequence is CASSTGLQGSGNTIYF. The CDR3 nucleotides are TGTGCCAGTAGTACCGGACTACAGGGATCTGGAAACACCATATATTTT.

The chain recombines TRBV28 with TRBJ2-3; TRBD1 matches at 7 bases. CDR1 MDHEN and CDR2 SYDVKM come from the germline V gene. There are 14 residues in the CDR3. After removal of 5 bases from V and 0 bases from J, the junction contained 2 bases not matched to a gene. The CDR3 sequence: CASSQGQSTDTQYF. In nucleotides, the CDR3 is TGTGCCAGCAGTCAGGGACAGAGCACAGATACGCAGTATTTT.

The genes are TRBV30 and TRBJ1-6; possible D gene TRBD1, 5 bases. The CDR3 covers 15 residues. From germline, CDR1 is GTSNPN and CDR2 SVGIG (reference sequence). V was cut by 0 bases and J by 7 bases, with 13 bases left in between. CDR3 residues: CAWSVGASWNSPLHF. CDR3 DNA: TGTGCCTGGAGTGTCGGGGCTTCTTGGAATTCACCCCTCCACTTT.

The V call is TRBV25-1, the J call TRBJ2-1, with a weak D call TRBD1 (5 bases). V was pared by 4 bases and J by 5 bases, with 12 bases between. The CDR3 has 14 residues. The germline V gene has CDR1 MGHDK and CDR2 SYGVNS. This CDR3 reads CASSALTTDNEQFF. CDR3 in DNA: TGTGCCAGCAGTGCGCTGACGACAGACAATGAGCAGTTCTTC.

This clone came up once. The chain links TRBV5-1 to TRBJ2-7, with D maybe TRBD1 (5 bases). The CDR3 runs 15 residues. V gave up 0 bases and J gave up 3 bases, with 13 bases separating them. CDR1 and CDR2 from the germline V gene are SGHRS and YFSETQ. The DNA for the CDR3 is TGCGCCAGCAGCTTGGATCCCACAGGCATCTACGAGCAGTACTTC. As protein: CASSLDPTGIYEQYF.

The V and J genes are TRBV5-4 and TRBJ1-6; D might be TRBD1 (5 bases). Germline V gene lookup returns CDR1 SGHNT and CDR2 YYREEE (reference sequence). CDR3 length equals 17 residues. V was clipped by 3 bases and J by 8 bases, with 21 bases between them. The CDR3 region is CASSSGQWVGPDSPLHF. In DNA, the CDR3 is TGTGCCAGCAGCTCAGGACAATGGGTGGGACCGGATTCACCCCTCCACTTT.

The chain uses TRBV19 and TRBJ2-1; 10 bases are shared with TRBD2. The CDR3 sequence is 16 residues long. V shed 4 bases, J shed 5 bases, and the junction held 8 bases outside the gene matches. Germline V lookup: CDR1 LNHDA, CDR2 SQIVND (reference sequence). This CDR3 reads CASSTLTSGFNNEQFF. In nucleotides, the CDR3 is TGTGCCAGTAGTACTCTGACTAGCGGGTTTAACAATGAGCAGTTCTTC.

V is TRBV12-3 or TRBV12-4 and J is TRBJ2-3, with D unresolved. Trimming took off 8 bases at V and 2 bases at J, with 11 bases between the two ends. This CDR3 comprises 13 residues. In DNA form, the CDR3 reads TGTGCCAGCCTAAGTCACACCACAGATACGCAGTATTTT. Translation gives CASLSHTTDTQYF.

This chain connects TRBV13 to TRBJ1-1; D possibly corresponds to TRBD1 (5 bases). CDR1 and CDR2 from the germline V gene are PRHDT and FYEKMQ (reference sequence). Trimming left V 4 bases short and J 8 bases short, with 20 bases between. The length of the CDR3 is 15 residues. For the CDR3, the DNA is TGTGCCAGCAGCTCCCCGGGAAAGGTAGGGACGGAAGCTTTCTTT. It encodes CASSSPGKVGTEAFF. Combining the CDR3 with reference TRBV13 and TRBJ1-1 gives the whole variable domain AAGVIQSPRHLIKEKRETATLKCYPIPRHDTVYWYQQGPGQDPQFLISFYEKMQSDKGSIPDRFSAQQFSDYHSELNMSSLELGDSALYFCASSSPGKVGTEAFFGQGTRLTVV.

The J gene is TRBJ2-7, the V gene TRBV7-6; TRBD1 agrees at 8 bases. The V gene end was trimmed by 1 base and the J gene end by 7 bases; junction bases not matched to a gene: 12. The germline gives CDR1 SGHVS, CDR2 FNYEAQ. CDR3 length: 16 amino acids. CDR3 coding DNA: TGTGCCAGCAGCTTAGATGGACAGGGTGGGGTTGGGGAGCAGTACTTC. Its protein is CASSLDGQGGVGEQYF.

The chain carries TRBV11-2 and TRBJ2-7, with no clear D. This CDR3 is built from 12 residues. V lost 5 bases, J lost 5 bases, and 10 bases lay in between. Germline loops: CDR1 SGHAT, CDR2 FQNNGV. CDR3 residues: CASSPDRNEQYF. In DNA, the CDR3 is TGTGCCAGCAGCCCCGACCGTAACGAGCAGTACTTC.

This clone has a single count. The chain joins TRBV23-1 to TRBJ2-1, with D maybe TRBD2 (6 bases). TRBV23-1 is labeled an ORF, and its function is uncertain. The CDR3 consists of 18 residues. The V end was cut by 0 bases, the J end by 7 bases, with 22 bases between. The CDR3 bases are TGCGCCAGCAGTCAATCCGTTTCTTGCAGGGACTTTCGGAATGAGCAGTTCTTC. As protein: CASSQSVSCRDFRNEQFF.

V and J are TRBV5-1 and TRBJ2-7; tentative D call: TRBD2 (6 bases). CDR1 SGHRS and CDR2 YFSETQ come from the germline V gene. The CDR3 consists of 13 residues. V shed 5 bases and J shed 2 bases, with 11 bases lying between them. The CDR3 is CASSPTGAYEQYF. As DNA, the CDR3 is TGCGCCAGCAGTCCGACGGGAGCCTACGAGCAGTACTTC.

The rearrangement links TRBV19 to TRBJ1-6, with D perhaps matching TRBD1 (6 bases). In germline, CDR1 is LNHDA, CDR2 SQIVND (reference sequence). V shed 7 bases and J shed 3 bases, with 13 bases lying between them. The CDR3 contains 15 residues. The CDR3 region is CASIETGGYNSPLHF. In nucleotides, the CDR3 is TGTGCCAGTATCGAGACAGGAGGCTATAATTCACCCCTCCACTTT.

This clone showed up just a few times. This chain joins TRBV10-3 and TRBJ2-7; D is unclear. Deletions cut 3 bases from V and 6 bases from J, with 9 bases between. The CDR3 is 12 residues long. CDR1 and CDR2 (germline): ENHRY, SYGVKD. DNA of the CDR3: TGTGCCATCAGTGATAACTCCGGCGAGCAGTACTTC. As protein: CAISDNSGEQYF.

The chain couples TRBV28 to TRBJ1-1; D remains unclear. The length of the CDR3 is 13 residues. In germline, CDR1 is MDHEN, CDR2 SYDVKM. V was cut by 4 bases and J by 8 bases, with 14 bases left in between. CDR3 bases: TGTGCCAGCAGTTCCCCCCGGGCGCCAGAAGCTTTCTTT. Amino acid sequence: CASSSPRAPEAFF.

This clone occurred a few times. This rearrangement joins TRBV3-1 (or the pseudogene TRBV3-2) to TRBJ2-1; possible D gene TRBD2, 7 bases. Trimming took off 5 bases at V and 8 bases at J, with 25 bases between the two ends. The CDR3 runs 17 residues. CDR1 is LGHDT and CDR2 is YNNKEL in the germline V gene (reference sequence). The CDR3 sequence is CASSSARGTGRVDEQFF. The DNA of the CDR3 is TGTGCCAGCAGCTCAGCCCGTGGAACAGGGAGGGTCGATGAGCAGTTCTTC.